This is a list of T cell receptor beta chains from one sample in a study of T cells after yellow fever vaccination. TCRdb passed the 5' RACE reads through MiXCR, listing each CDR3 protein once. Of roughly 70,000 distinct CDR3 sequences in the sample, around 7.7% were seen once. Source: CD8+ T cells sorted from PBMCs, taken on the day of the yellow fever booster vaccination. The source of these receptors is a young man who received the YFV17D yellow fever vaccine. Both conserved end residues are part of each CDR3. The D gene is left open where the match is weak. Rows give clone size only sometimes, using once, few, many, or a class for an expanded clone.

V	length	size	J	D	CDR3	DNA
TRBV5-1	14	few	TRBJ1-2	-	CASSGDSPFYGYTF	TGCGCCAGCAGTGGTGACAGCCCGTTCTATGGCTACACCTTC
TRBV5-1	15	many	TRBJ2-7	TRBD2	CASSEVGGRAYEQYF	TGCGCCAGCAGCGAGGTCGGCGGGAGAGCCTACGAGCAGTACTTC
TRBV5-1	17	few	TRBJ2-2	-	CASSFIWDTFGTGELFF	TGCGCCAGCAGCTTCATCTGGGACACCTTCGGCACCGGGGAGCTGTTTTTT
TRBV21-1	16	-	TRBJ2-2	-	CASSGRSGSSTGELFF	TGTGCCAGCAGCGGTCGTAGCGGGAGCAGCACCGGGGAGCTGTTTTTT
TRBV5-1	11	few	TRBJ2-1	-	CASSSDSEQFF	TGCGCCAGCAGCAGCGATAGCGAGCAGTTCTTC
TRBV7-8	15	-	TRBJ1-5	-	CASSLDEAGNQPQHF	TGTGCCAGCAGCCTAGACGAGGCTGGCAATCAGCCCCAGCATTTT
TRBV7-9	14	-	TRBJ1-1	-	CASSLVSGSTEAFF	TGTGCCAGCAGCTTAGTGTCGGGGTCCACTGAAGCTTTCTTT
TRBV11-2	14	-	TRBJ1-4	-	CASSIAEGREKLFF	TGTGCCAGCAGCATAGCGGAGGGTAGAGAAAAACTGTTTTTT
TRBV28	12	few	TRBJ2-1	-	CATKSGGGEQFF	TGTGCCACTAAATCAGGGGGGGGTGAGCAGTTCTTC
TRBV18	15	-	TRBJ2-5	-	CASLQDGDSQETQYF	TGTGCCAGCCTTCAGGACGGAGACAGCCAAGAGACCCAGTACTTC
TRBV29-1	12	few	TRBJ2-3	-	CSVVAATDTQYF	TGCAGCGTTGTGGCGGCCACAGATACGCAGTATTTT
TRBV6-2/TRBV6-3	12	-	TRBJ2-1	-	CASIHPGNEQFF	TGTGCCAGCATCCACCCGGGGAATGAGCAGTTCTTC
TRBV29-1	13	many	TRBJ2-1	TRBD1	CSVVHGTGNEQFF	TGCAGCGTTGTTCACGGGACAGGAAATGAGCAGTTCTTC
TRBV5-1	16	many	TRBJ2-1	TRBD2	CASSLTSGSSYNEQFF	TGCGCCAGCAGCTTGACTAGCGGGAGCTCCTACAATGAGCAGTTCTTC
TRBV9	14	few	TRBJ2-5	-	CASSVDGTWETQYF	TGTGCCAGCAGCGTAGACGGAACTTGGGAGACCCAGTACTTC
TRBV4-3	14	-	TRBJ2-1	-	CASSQAVAVFEQFF	TGCGCCAGCAGCCAAGCAGTAGCGGTCTTTGAGCAGTTCTTC
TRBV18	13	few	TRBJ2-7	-	CASRAPSSYEQYF	TGTGCCAGTCGGGCCCCGAGCTCCTACGAGCAGTACTTC
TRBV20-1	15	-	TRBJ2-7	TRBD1	CSASPLRDRYYEQYF	TGCAGTGCTAGCCCCCTCCGGGACAGATACTACGAGCAGTACTTC
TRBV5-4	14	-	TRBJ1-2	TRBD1	CASSFQGGSHGYTF	TGTGCCAGCAGTTTCCAGGGGGGTAGCCATGGCTACACCTTC
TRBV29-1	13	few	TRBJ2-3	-	CSAPGLNTDTQYF	TGCAGCGCACCGGGACTTAACACAGATACGCAGTATTTT
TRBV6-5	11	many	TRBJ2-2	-	CASSSGGELFF	TGTGCCAGCAGTTCTGGAGGGGAGCTGTTTTTT
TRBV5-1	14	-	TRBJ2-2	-	CASSLAVDTGELFF	TGCGCCAGCAGCTTGGCAGTAGACACCGGGGAGCTGTTTTTT
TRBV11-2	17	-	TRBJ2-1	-	CASSLWGLGSSYNEQFF	TGTGCCAGCAGCTTATGGGGGTTGGGCTCCTCGTACAATGAGCAGTTCTTC
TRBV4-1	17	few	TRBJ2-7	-	CASSQEATGGIRYEQYF	TGCGCCAGCAGCCAAGAAGCGACTGGGGGTATCCGCTACGAGCAGTACTTC
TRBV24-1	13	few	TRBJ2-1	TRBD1	CATSEPGQGAMFF	TGTGCCACCAGTGAACCGGGACAGGGGGCGATGTTCTTC
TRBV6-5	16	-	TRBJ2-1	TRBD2	CASSYSTQRGWNEQFF	TGTGCCAGCAGTTACTCGACCCAGCGGGGTTGGAATGAGCAGTTCTTC